This T cell receptor beta chain was documented in a study of tumor-infiltrating lymphocytes in primary liver carcinoma. Findings of the study overall: A significantly higher top-250-clone fraction was found in tumors than in blood (p = 0.039). Bulk unsorted samples prevented comparison of CD4+ and CD8+ repertoires.

Note on this clonotype: Its cognate antigen is unknown. This may be a read error: a much more frequent sequence differs by one nucleotide.

The template, about 510 ng total RNA, yielded TCR beta cDNA made with a constant-region primer. Three nested multiplex PCR rounds of slightly modified ARM-PCR generated TCR beta libraries. Each of the first two PCR rounds ran nine to ten cycles with TRBV1-TRBV30 forward and C-beta reverse primers. Each CDR3 protein gets one entry after TCRdb re-called the multiplex PCR reads with MiXCR. The sample has 150,000 to 200,000 distinct CDR3 sequences; approximately 65% are singletons. Germline V gives CDR1 SGHNT, CDR2 YYREEE (reference sequence). This CDR3 region has 14 residues. Germline DNA was extracted too, while blood RNA derived from unsorted whole blood. Every patient had chronic HBV infection and was treatment-naive.

The specimen was peripheral blood. The V gene is TRBV5-4, the J gene TRBJ2-7, with 11 bases matching TRBD1. The sequence was obtained from an older woman with primary liver carcinoma and hepatitis B virus infection. For the CDR3, the DNA is TGTGCCAGCAGCTACGGGACAGGGGGATACGATCAGTACTTC. This gives the protein CASSYGTGGYDQYF.